Following are 7 T cell receptor beta chains from one sample sequenced in a study of cytomegalovirus exposure and HLA in healthy donors. Clones were sequenced by immunoSEQ multiplex PCR, and TCRdb holds only the in-frame ones, with some missing. The repertoire holds more than 200,000 clones, with about 92% as singletons. Sequencing was performed on PBMCs. The receptors derive from a woman in her thirties in good health and CMV-seronegative.

The chain joins TRBV19 to TRBJ2-3; D is perhaps TRBD2 (6 bases). The CDR3 runs 12 residues. Germline assignment: CDR1 LNHDA and CDR2 SQIVND (reference sequence). Trimming removed 3 bases from V and 6 bases from J, with 7 bases in between. CDR3 coding DNA: TGTGCCAGTAGTATGCGGGGCGATACGCAGTATTTT. Translated: CASSMRGDTQYF. Full variable domain (remainder filled in from reference TRBV19 and TRBJ2-3): DGGITQSPKYLFRKEGQNVTLSCEQNLNHDAMYWYRQDPGQGLRLIYYSQIVNDFQKGDIAEGYSVSREKKESFPLTVTSAQKNPTAFYLCASSMRGDTQYFGPGTRLTVL.

This chain joins TRBV4-1 and TRBJ2-7, with 15 bases that match TRBD2. Germline CDR1 is MGHRA and CDR2 is YSYEKL. The J segment lost 3 bases and the V segment lost 0 bases, leaving 6 bases of the junction unmatched. CDR3 length equals 18 residues. DNA of the CDR3: TGCGCCAGCAGCCAAGATCCCGGACTAGCGGGAGGGCTCTACGAGCAGTACTTC. Translation gives CASSQDPGLAGGLYEQYF.

This sequence joins TRBV5-1 and TRBJ1-1, with TRBD1 as a possible D gene (5 bases). This CDR3 has 15 residues. V dropped 0 bases and J dropped 1 base, with 10 bases sitting between them. CDR1 and CDR2 (germline): SGHRS, YFSETQ. CDR3 DNA sequence: TGCGCCAGCAGCTTGGGGGGAGGGACGAACACTGAAGCTTTCTTT. Its protein is CASSLGGGTNTEAFF.

With respect to this clone: Within the sample, other DNA sequences also encode this same CDR3. The chain carries TRBV14 and TRBJ2-7; D remains unclear. With 2 bases removed from V and 4 bases from J, the gap between germline ends came to 6 bases. The V gene's germline CDR1 is SGHDN and CDR2 FVKESK. This CDR3 has 12 residues. The CDR3 protein is CASSQLGYEQYF. CDR3 nucleotide sequence: TGTGCCAGCAGCCAACTAGGGTACGAGCAGTACTTC.

The J gene is TRBJ2-5, the V gene TRBV29-1; possible D gene TRBD1, 6 bases. V lost 5 bases, J lost 1 base, and 11 bases lay in between. The CDR3 extends over 13 amino acids. Germline CDR1 and CDR2: SQVTM and ANQGSEA. CDR3 sequence: CSVSTGIQETQYF. The CDR3 DNA sequence: TGCAGCGTTTCGACAGGCATCCAAGAGACCCAGTACTTC. Using reference TRBV29-1 and TRBJ2-5 for the parts outside the CDR3, the full variable domain is SAVISQKPSRDICQRGTSLTIQCQVDSQVTMMFWYRQQPGQSLTLIATANQGSEATYESGFVIDKFPISRPNLTFSTLTVSNMSPEDSSIYLCSVSTGIQETQYFGPGTRLLVL.

There are a few counts of this clone. This chain links TRBV2 with TRBJ1-2, with D possibly matching TRBD1 (5 bases). Trimming removed 6 bases from V and 7 bases from J, with 12 bases in between. The CDR3 consists of 12 residues. Germline values: CDR1 SNHLY, CDR2 FYNNEI. DNA for the CDR3: TGTGCCAGCAGACCCGGGGGAGGTGGCTACACCTTC. Residues: CASRPGGGGYTF.

The chain employs TRBV9 and TRBJ1-1; D remains ambiguous. The CDR3 contains 16 residues. The ends were cut back, 3 bases at V and 4 bases at J, with 19 bases in the middle. The V gene's germline CDR1 is SGDLS and CDR2 YYNGEE. CDR3 DNA: TGTGCCAGCAGCGCACCGCCCTGGGGTTCGACCACTGAAGCTTTCTTT. This gives the protein CASSAPPWGSTTEAFF.